This T cell receptor (beta chain) is drawn from a study of blood T cell repertoires in COVID-19. Study in general: Acute and convalescent COVID-19 specimens originated in the United States, Italy and Spain. Sources were T cells, B-cell-depleted T cells, or PBMCs; the material itself was cDNA or gDNA.

Authors' analysis steps: The authors estimated nucleated cell counts from reference gene primer amplification. Using immunoSEQ multiplex PCR, the repertoire was profiled, and TCRdb retains in-frame clones only, with some absent. V and J calls and clone size follow that table, whereas D and trimming were derived from the DNA. The sample holds 190,000 or so clones, about nine tenths seen once. The ends were cut back, 1 base at V and 1 base at J, with 14 bases in the middle. Germline V lookup: CDR1 SGDLS, CDR2 YYNGEE. The CDR3 has 16 residues. Sequencing used peripheral blood. The rearrangement links TRBV9 to TRBJ2-5; D gene ambiguous. The TCR comes from a man aged 35 to 55 with acute or convalescent COVID-19. The CDR3: CASSVSGRPSQETQYF. The CDR3 DNA reads as TGTGCCAGCAGCGTAAGTGGCAGGCCTTCCCAAGAGACCCAGTACTTC.